Given below is one TCR beta chain in context. Data came from immunoSEQ multiplex PCR; TCRdb stores just in-frame clones and leaves some out. The table lists roughly 700,000 clones, 90% of them singletons. The sample belongs to a study of blood T cell repertoires in COVID-19. Turning to the study itself: PBMCs, B-cell-depleted T cells, or T cells provided the cDNA or gDNA that made up the material.

Germline V gene sequence: CDR1 SGHDT, CDR2 YYEEEE. Trimming removed 2 bases from V and 5 bases from J, with 16 bases in between. The CDR3 spans 15 residues. This receptor was identified in a young woman with acute or convalescent COVID-19. The chain carries TRBV5-6 and TRBJ1-1, with a possible D match to TRBD1 (5 bases). Material: peripheral blood. Here the CDR3 DNA reads TGTGCCAGCAGCTTCGCGGGTGGGGGGAGGACTGAAGCTTTCTTT. As protein: CASSFAGGGRTEAFF. The whole variable domain, filled in from reference TRBV5-6 and TRBJ1-1, reads DAGVTQSPTHLIKTRGQQVTLRCSPKSGHDTVSWYQQALGQGPQFIFQYYEEEERQRGNFPDRFSGHQFPNYSSELNVNALLLGDSALYLCASSFAGGGRTEAFFGQGTRLTVV.